The table lists the clone carrying this T cell receptor (beta chain) with a count of one. Generated by immunoSEQ multiplex PCR, the TCRdb table keeps only in-frame clones and is missing some. This table has about 64,000 clones, around four fifths appearing once. V lost 2 bases to trimming and J lost 0 bases, with 10 bases between them. Germline loops: CDR1 SGHTA, CDR2 FQGTGA. CDR3 length: 16 amino acids. These data originate in a study of OX40 agonist ivuxolimab in advanced cancers. This sequence joins TRBV7-3 and TRBJ2-2; D might be TRBD2 (5 bases). Source: CD4+ or CD8+ T cells sorted from blood, taken in a trial of the OX40 agonist ivuxolimab. The source is an adult with an advanced solid tumor such as melanoma, head and neck, liver or kidney cancer. The CDR3 coding sequence is TGTGCCAGCAGCTTACTCGGGCGGGCGAACACCGGGGAGCTGTTTTTT. Protein: CASSLLGRANTGELFF.